Below are 18 T cell receptor beta chains sequenced from a single sample in a study of long-term antiretroviral therapy in people with HIV. With survey level as its setting, the immunoSEQ assay was v3.0. TCRdb keeps only in-frame clones here, not all; method: immunoSEQ multiplex PCR. The sample carries some 25,000 clones, around four fifths recorded once. The material was unsorted PBMCs, obtained just over 4.2 years after starting antiretroviral therapy. Source of these receptors: a man in his thirties or forties with HIV.

The gene calls are TRBV13 and TRBJ2-7, with D maybe TRBD1 (5 bases). Germline loops: CDR1 PRHDT, CDR2 FYEKMQ (reference sequence). This CDR3 comprises 13 residues. Trimming took 3 bases from V and 3 from J, leaving 9 bases between them. DNA of the CDR3: TGTGCCAGCAGCTTGGGGCTCTACTACGAGCAGTACTTC. Translation gives CASSLGLYYEQYF.

The genes are TRBV7-2 and TRBJ1-4; TRBD1 is a possible D gene (6 bases). Germline V gives CDR1 SGHTA, CDR2 FQGNSA. The V end was cut by 5 bases, the J end by 7 bases, with 14 bases between. The CDR3 has 14 residues. CDR3 residues: CASSEQGWSEKLFF. In DNA form, the CDR3 reads TGTGCCAGCAGCGAGCAGGGGTGGAGTGAAAAACTGTTTTTT.

The sample holds a few counts of this clone. The rearrangement joins TRBV30 to TRBJ2-7; TRBD1 matches 7 bases. Per germline, CDR1 GTSNPN and CDR2 SVGIG (reference sequence). The CDR3 totals 11 residues. The ends lost 6 bases at V and 6 bases at J; junction bases unmatched: 5. DNA of the CDR3: TGTGCCTGTGACAGGGCGATCGAGCAGTACTTC. Translation gives CACDRAIEQYF.

The V call is TRBV27, the J call TRBJ2-4; D is possibly TRBD1 (5 bases). The CDR3 runs 14 residues. With 5 bases removed from V and 7 bases from J, the gap between germline ends came to 15 bases. In germline, CDR1 is MNHEY, CDR2 SMNVEV (reference sequence). The CDR3 region is CASSIGVPGNIQYF. DNA of the CDR3: TGTGCCAGCAGTATAGGGGTCCCGGGCAACATTCAGTACTTC.

The chain joins TRBV6-1 to TRBJ1-3; D call uncertain. V lost 10 bases, J lost 4 bases, and 17 bases lay in between. The CDR3 spans 14 residues. Germline CDR1 MNHNS, CDR2 SASEGT. The CDR3 reads CAIKDPTSGNTIYF. In nucleotides, the CDR3 is TGTGCCATCAAGGACCCTACTTCAGGAAACACCATATATTTT.

The rearrangement links TRBV30 to TRBJ2-3, with a possible D match to TRBD2 (6 bases). The V end was cut by 5 bases, the J end by 1 base, with 7 bases between. Germline V gene sequence: CDR1 GTSNPN, CDR2 SVGIG (reference sequence). This CDR3 has 12 amino acids. The CDR3 DNA follows: TGTGCCTGGCAGCGGGGCACAGATACGCAGTATTTT. Protein product: CAWQRGTDTQYF.

The chain carries TRBV4-3 and TRBJ1-4; no clear D gene. Trimming removed 2 bases from V and 12 bases from J, with 13 bases in between. Germline V lookup: CDR1 LGHNA, CDR2 YSLEER. The CDR3 sequence is 13 residues long. CDR3 nucleotide sequence: TGCGCCAGCAGCCAAATGAGGGAGGAGGAACTGTTTTTT. It yields the protein CASSQMREEELFF.

This clone was counted a few times. CDR3 amino acids: CASSPYTTNTEAFF. The CDR3 nucleotides read TGTGCCAGCAGCCCCTACACCACGAACACTGAAGCTTTCTTT. The J gene is TRBJ1-1, the V gene TRBV7-8; D unresolved. Germline loops: CDR1 SGHVS, CDR2 FQNEAQ. The CDR3 has 14 residues. V dropped 5 bases and J dropped 1 base, with 11 bases sitting between them.

The gene calls are TRBV5-4 and TRBJ1-6; D not certain. V lost 0 bases and J 7 bases, leaving 5 bases between the germline ends. Germline V gene sequence: CDR1 SGHNT, CDR2 YYREEE (reference sequence). This CDR3 spans 13 amino acids. The DNA for the CDR3 is TGTGCCAGCAGCTTGGACAAGAATTCACCCCTCCACTTT. Protein product: CASSLDKNSPLHF.

V gene TRBV14 combines with J gene TRBJ2-4, with D uncertain. CDR3 length equals 16 residues. Between the trimmed V and J ends, which lost 1 base and 2 bases, there was a span of 12 bases. Germline CDR1 SGHDN, CDR2 FVKESK. Written as DNA, the CDR3 is TGTGCCAGCAGCCAAGTGTCTGGAGTGACCAAAAACATTCAGTACTTC. It translates to CASSQVSGVTKNIQYF.

The rearrangement joins TRBV19 to TRBJ2-1, with 8 bases fitting TRBD1. This CDR3 is 14 amino acids long. Trimming removed 5 bases from V and 8 bases from J; junction bases left unmatched: 8. Germline values: CDR1 LNHDA, CDR2 SQIVND (reference sequence). The CDR3 nucleotides are TGTGCCAGTAGTTGGGGACAGGAGGTAGATGAGCAGTTCTTC. Amino acid sequence: CASSWGQEVDEQFF.

The V gene is TRBV7-9, the J gene TRBJ2-3; 13 nucleotides agree with TRBD2. J was trimmed by 7 bases and V by 7 bases; bases with no gene match: 8. The CDR3 contains 15 residues. Germline CDR1 is SEHNR and CDR2 is FQNEAQ (reference sequence). CDR3 nucleotides: TGTGCCAGCATCCCCGGGACTAGCGGGACTTATACGCAGTATTTT. It specifies CASIPGTSGTYTQYF.

The chain joins TRBV9 to TRBJ2-3; D gene ambiguous. With 6 bases removed from V and 4 bases from J, the gap between germline ends came to 3 bases. This CDR3 comprises 10 residues. CDR1 and CDR2 (germline): SGDLS, YYNGEE. As DNA, the CDR3 is TGTGCCAGCAACTCAGATACGCAGTATTTT. It specifies CASNSDTQYF.

CDR3: CASRPGLAESQYF. In nucleotides, the CDR3 is TGTGCCAGCAGACCGGGACTAGCGGAGAGTCAGTACTTC. V gene TRBV6-5 combines with J gene TRBJ2-7, with 11 bases that match TRBD2. The ends lost 6 bases at V and 10 bases at J; junction bases unmatched: 8. In germline, CDR1 is MNHEY, CDR2 SVGAGI. The CDR3 has 13 amino acids.

The CDR3 DNA follows: TGTGCCAGCAGTTACTCGTATCAGGGGCGGACTGAAGCTTTCTTT. The encoded protein is CASSYSYQGRTEAFF. The chain employs TRBV6-5 and TRBJ1-1, with D possibly being TRBD1 (6 bases). The germline V gene has CDR1 MNHEY and CDR2 SVGAGI. CDR3 length: 15 residues. Between the trimmed V and J ends, which lost 0 bases and 5 bases, there was a span of 13 bases.

The V and J genes are TRBV2 and TRBJ1-2; 8 bases align to TRBD1. Germline V gene lookup returns CDR1 SNHLY and CDR2 FYNNEI. With V trimmed by 1 base and J by 3 bases, 1 base remained unmatched. The CDR3 contains 14 residues. CDR3 nucleotide sequence: TGTGCCAGCAGTGAAGGGACAGGGTACTATGGCTACACCTTC. It is translated as CASSEGTGYYGYTF.

The gene calls are TRBV19 and TRBJ1-1; 10 positions agree with TRBD1. The CDR3 covers 14 residues. V lost 6 bases, J lost 2 bases, and 3 bases stayed unmatched. The germline V gene encodes CDR1 LNHDA and CDR2 SQIVND (reference sequence). The CDR3 here is CASSRTGGNTEAFF. In DNA form, the CDR3 reads TGTGCCAGTAGCCGGACAGGGGGTAACACTGAAGCTTTCTTT.

The chain employs TRBV27 and TRBJ2-5; 11 nucleotides align to TRBD1. Germline CDR1 is MNHEY and CDR2 is SMNVEV (reference sequence). The CDR3 is 17 residues long. V lost 5 bases and J lost 6; bases outside the gene matches: 14. Written as DNA, the CDR3 is TGTGCCAGCAGTCCGGGGGTGGGACAGGGGGTCAGGCAGACCCAGTACTTC. This translates into CASSPGVGQGVRQTQYF.